Described below is a single T cell receptor beta chain sequence and its context. This entry comes from a study of shared clonotypes between healthy human individuals. For the study at large: A few men and a couple of women, aged 18 to 49, were donors.

Assay used: immunoSEQ multiplex PCR; TCRdb lists only in-frame clones, some missing. The table has 2 million or so clones, 85% to 95% seen once; the top ten hold roughly 0.13%. The source is a man between 18 and 29 years old in good health. Sequenced sample: naive CD4+ T cells sorted from blood. This sample's subset: CD45RA+ positively selected.

The CDR3 protein is CASSLPGTVLYEQYF. Here the CDR3 DNA reads TGTGCCAGCAGCTTGCCCGGGACAGTTCTCTACGAGCAGTACTTC. V usage is TRBV5-4 and J usage is TRBJ2-7, with TRBD1 identical over 7 bases. Germline V lookup: CDR1 SGHNT, CDR2 YYREEE (reference sequence). The CDR3 runs 15 residues. Unmatched junction bases numbered 7, after V lost 1 base and J lost 3 bases.